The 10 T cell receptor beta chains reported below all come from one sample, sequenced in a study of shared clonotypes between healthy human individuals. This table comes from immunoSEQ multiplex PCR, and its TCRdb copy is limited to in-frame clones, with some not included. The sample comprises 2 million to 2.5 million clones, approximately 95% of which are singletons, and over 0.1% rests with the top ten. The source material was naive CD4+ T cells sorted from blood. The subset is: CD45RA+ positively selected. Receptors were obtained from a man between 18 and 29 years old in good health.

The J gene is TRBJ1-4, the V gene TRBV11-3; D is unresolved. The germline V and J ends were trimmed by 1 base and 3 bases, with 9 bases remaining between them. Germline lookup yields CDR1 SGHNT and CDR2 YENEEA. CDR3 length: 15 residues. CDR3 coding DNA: TGTGCCAGCAGCTTAGGGGCCGGTGCTAATGAAAAACTGTTTTTT. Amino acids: CASSLGAGANEKLFF.

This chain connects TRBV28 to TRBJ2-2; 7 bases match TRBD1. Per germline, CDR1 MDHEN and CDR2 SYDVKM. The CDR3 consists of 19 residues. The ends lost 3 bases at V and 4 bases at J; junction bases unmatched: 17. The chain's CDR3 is CASSLAWQLGTASTGELFF. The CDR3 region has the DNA TGTGCCAGCAGTTTGGCCTGGCAACTCGGGACAGCTTCCACCGGGGAGCTGTTTTTT. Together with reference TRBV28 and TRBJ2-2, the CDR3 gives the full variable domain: DVKVTQSSRYLVKRTGEKVFLECVQDMDHENMFWYRQDPGLGLRLIYFSYDVKMKEKGDIPEGYSVSREKKERFSLILESASTNQTSMYLCASSLAWQLGTASTGELFFGEGSRLTVL.

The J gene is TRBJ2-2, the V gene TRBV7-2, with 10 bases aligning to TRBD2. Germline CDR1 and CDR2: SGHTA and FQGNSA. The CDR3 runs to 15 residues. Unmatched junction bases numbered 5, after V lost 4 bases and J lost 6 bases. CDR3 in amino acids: CASSWLAGAAGELFF. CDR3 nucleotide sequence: TGTGCCAGCAGCTGGCTAGCGGGAGCCGCCGGGGAGCTGTTTTTT.

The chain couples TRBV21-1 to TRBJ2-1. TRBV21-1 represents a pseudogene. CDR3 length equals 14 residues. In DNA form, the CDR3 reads TGTGCCAGCAGCAAAGTCGGGGGCCGCCATGAGCAGTTCTTC. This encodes CASSKVGGRHEQFF.

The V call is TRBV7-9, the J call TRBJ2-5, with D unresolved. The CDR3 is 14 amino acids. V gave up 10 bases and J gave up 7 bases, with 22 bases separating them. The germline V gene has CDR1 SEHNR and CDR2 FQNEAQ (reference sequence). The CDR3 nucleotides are TGTGCCATTCAGACCGATTCTCGGCCCGGGACCCAGTACTTC. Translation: CAIQTDSRPGTQYF. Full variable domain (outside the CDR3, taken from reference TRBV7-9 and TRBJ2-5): DTGVSQNPRHKITKRGQNVTFRCDPISEHNRLYWYRQTLGQGPEFLTYFQNEAQLEKSRLLSDRFSAERPKGSFSTLEIQRTEQGDSAMYLCAIQTDSRPGTQYFGPGTRLLVL.

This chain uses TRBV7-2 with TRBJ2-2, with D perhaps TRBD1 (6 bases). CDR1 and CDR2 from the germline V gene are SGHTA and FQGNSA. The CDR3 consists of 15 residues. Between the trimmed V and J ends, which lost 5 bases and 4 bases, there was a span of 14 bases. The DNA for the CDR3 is TGTGCCAGCAGCCTCAGGACAGCGAGCACCGGGGAGCTGTTTTTT. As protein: CASSLRTASTGELFF.

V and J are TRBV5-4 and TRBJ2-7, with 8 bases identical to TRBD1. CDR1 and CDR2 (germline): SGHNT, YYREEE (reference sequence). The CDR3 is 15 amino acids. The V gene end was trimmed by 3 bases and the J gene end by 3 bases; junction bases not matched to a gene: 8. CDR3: CASSSSGTGRYEQYF. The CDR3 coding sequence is TGTGCCAGCAGCTCGTCCGGGACAGGACGCTACGAGCAGTACTTC.

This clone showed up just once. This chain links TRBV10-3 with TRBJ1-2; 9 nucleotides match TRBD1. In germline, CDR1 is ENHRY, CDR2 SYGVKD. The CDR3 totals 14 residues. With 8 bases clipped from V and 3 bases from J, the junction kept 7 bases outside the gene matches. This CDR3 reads CAIRTGGAYYGYTF. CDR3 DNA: TGTGCCATCCGTACAGGGGGCGCGTACTATGGCTACACCTTC.

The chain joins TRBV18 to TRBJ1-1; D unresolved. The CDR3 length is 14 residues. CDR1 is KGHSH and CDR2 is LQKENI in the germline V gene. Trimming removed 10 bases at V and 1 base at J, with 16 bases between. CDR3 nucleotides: TGTGCCAATACACCGGGTAGGGCGAACACTGAAGCTTTCTTT. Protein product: CANTPGRANTEAFF.

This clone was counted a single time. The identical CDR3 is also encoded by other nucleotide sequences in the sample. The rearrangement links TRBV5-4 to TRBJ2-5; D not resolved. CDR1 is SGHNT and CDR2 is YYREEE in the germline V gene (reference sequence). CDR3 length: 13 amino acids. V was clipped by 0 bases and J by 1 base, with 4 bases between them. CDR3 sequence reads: CASSLVAQETQYF. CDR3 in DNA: TGTGCCAGCAGCTTGGTCGCCCAAGAGACCCAGTACTTC.